Each of the 30 T cell receptor beta chains below was sequenced from the same sample in a study of regulatory T cells in long-lasting Graves disease. The time point here: newly diagnosed GD, antithyroid drugs for less than 3 months. RNA isolated from PBMCs was used to make the TCR library. Arm-PCR of CDR3 regions with iRepertoire HTBI primers generated TCR beta libraries. TCRdb reprocessed the multiplex PCR reads via MiXCR and lists one record per CDR3 protein. The data show 300,000 to 400,000 distinct CDR3 sequences, around 17% seen once. This same sample was also part of a study on T cells in Graves' hyperthyroidism and ophthalmopathy.

The sample was peripheral blood mononuclear cells (PBMCs), taken at new diagnosis, from a patient treated with antithyroid drugs. The receptor set was obtained from a man aged 35-49 years with Graves disease.

This rearrangement joins TRBV4-2 to TRBJ2-5; 9 nucleotides match TRBD2. This CDR3 region has 14 residues. Germline V gene lookup returns CDR1 LGHNA and CDR2 YNFKEQ. J was trimmed by 5 bases and V by 5 bases; bases with no gene match: 6. CDR3 sequence: CASSISGGTETQYF. The CDR3 region has the DNA TGTGCCAGCAGCATTAGCGGGGGTACCGAGACCCAGTACTTC.

This clonotype was counted between two and nine times. V gene TRBV15 combines with J gene TRBJ1-6, with 10 positions matching TRBD1. The CDR3 extends over 14 amino acids. J gave up 9 bases and V 1 base, and 0 bases lay outside the gene matches. In germline, CDR1 is LNHNV, CDR2 YYDKDF (reference sequence). DNA of the CDR3: TGTGCCACCAGCAGAGGACAGGGGGCTTCACCCCTCCACTTT. Translating gives CATSRGQGASPLHF.

This clonotype occurred a few times. The chain carries TRBV5-1 and TRBJ2-1; tentative D call: TRBD2 (6 bases). Germline lookup yields CDR1 SGHRS and CDR2 YFSETQ. The V end was cut by 6 bases, the J end by 2 bases, with 15 bases between. The CDR3 is 15 residues long. CDR3 loop: CASTYSGGAYNEQFF. The CDR3 nucleotides are TGCGCCAGCACCTATTCGGGCGGGGCCTACAATGAGCAGTTCTTC.

In nucleotides, the CDR3 is TGTGCCAGCAGCCTGAACGTGAACTATGGCTACACCTTC. It codes for CASSLNVNYGYTF. The chain recombines TRBV12-3 or TRBV12-4 with TRBJ1-2; no definite D call. V was cut by 6 bases and J by 2 bases, with 10 bases left in between. This CDR3 region has 13 residues.

This clonotype was seen repeatedly, ten times or more. The V call is TRBV2, the J call TRBJ2-3, with D possibly matching TRBD2 (7 bases). V was trimmed by 1 base and J by 5 bases, leaving 13 bases between them. The CDR3 runs 15 residues. Per germline, CDR1 SNHLY and CDR2 FYNNEI. The CDR3 is CASSEGAGAVDTQYF. The CDR3 DNA is TGTGCCAGCAGTGAAGGGGCGGGGGCGGTAGATACGCAGTATTTT.

In this sample, this clonotype turned up a few times. A much more abundant neighbour one base away suggests this may be a read error. This chain connects TRBV7-2 to TRBJ2-3; 7 bases line up with TRBD1. The CDR3 covers 13 residues. The germline V gene has CDR1 SGHTA and CDR2 FQGNSA. V gave up 5 bases and J gave up 10 bases; unmatched junction bases: 9. DNA for the CDR3: TGTGCCAGCAGCGCCCTACAGGGGTTGGCGCAGTATTTT. This gives the protein CASSALQGLAQYF.

This clonotype was detected many times. This chain connects TRBV13 to TRBJ1-1, with TRBD1 matching over 9 bases. Per the germline V gene, CDR1 is PRHDT and CDR2 is FYEKMQ (reference sequence). The V gene end was trimmed by 4 bases and the J gene end by 0 bases; junction bases not matched to a gene: 6. The CDR3 is 16 amino acids. The CDR3 loop reads CASSYRQGGMNTEAFF. The CDR3 DNA follows: TGTGCCAGCAGCTATAGACAGGGGGGCATGAACACTGAAGCTTTCTTT.

This clonotype was counted between two and nine times. V is TRBV11-2 and J is TRBJ2-2; 11 bases agree with TRBD2. The J segment lost 1 base and the V segment lost 4 bases, leaving 14 bases of the junction unmatched. This CDR3 is built from 20 residues. Germline values: CDR1 SGHAT, CDR2 FQNNGV. CDR3 loop: CASSSFRVLAGAQNTGELFF. For the CDR3, the DNA is TGTGCCAGCAGCTCATTTAGGGTACTAGCGGGGGCGCAGAACACCGGGGAGCTGTTTTTT. The full variable domain, in which reference TRBV11-2 and TRBJ2-2 provide the parts outside the CDR3, is EAGVAQSPRYKIIEKRQSVAFWCNPISGHATLYWYQQILGQGPKLLIQFQNNGVVDDSQLPKDRFSAERLKGVDSTLKIQPAKLEDSAVYLCASSSFRVLAGAQNTGELFFGEGSRLTVL.

The chain is built from TRBV5-1 and TRBJ2-2, with D possibly TRBD2 on 6 matching bases. In germline, CDR1 is SGHRS, CDR2 YFSETQ. The CDR3 is made up of 15 amino acids. V was cut by 4 bases and J by 2 bases, with 12 bases left in between. The CDR3 DNA follows: TGCGCCAGCAGCGCGGGACCGGGAAACACCGGGGAGCTGTTTTTT. It translates to CASSAGPGNTGELFF.

Points on this clonotype: A far bigger clonotype differs at one base, so this is likely a read error. The CDR3 loop is CSARAGLATSYEQFF. CDR3 bases: TGCAGTGCTAGAGCGGGACTAGCGACCTCCTACGAGCAGTTCTTC. This chain links TRBV20-1 with TRBJ2-1; TRBD2 matches at 10 bases. This CDR3 is 15 amino acids long. Germline CDR1 is DFQATT and CDR2 is SNEGSKA (reference sequence). Trimming at V came to 1 base and at J to 10 bases, leaving 10 bases not matched to a gene.

In its sample, this clonotype was seen a few times. The chain uses TRBV20-1 and TRBJ2-7; D may be TRBD1 (6 bases). The CDR3 totals 15 residues. Germline V lookup: CDR1 DFQATT, CDR2 SNEGSKA (reference sequence). The V end lost 7 bases, the J end lost 0 bases, and 19 bases lay between the germline ends. The CDR3 loop is CSGGHVGPSSYEQYF. The CDR3 DNA sequence: TGCAGTGGGGGGCACGTGGGGCCAAGCTCCTACGAGCAGTACTTC.

This clonotype was recorded at least ten times. V usage is TRBV15 and J usage is TRBJ2-7; TRBD1 might be the D (6 bases). The V and J ends lost 2 bases and 2 bases respectively, with 13 bases between them. The CDR3 is 15 amino acids. Germline-derived CDR1 and CDR2 are LNHNV and YYDKDF (reference sequence). The chain's CDR3 is CATSRLLTGPYEQYF. CDR3 nucleotides: TGTGCCACCAGCAGATTGTTGACAGGACCCTACGAGCAGTACTTC.

In this sample, this clonotype turned up a few times. The rearrangement links TRBV6-1 to TRBJ1-6, with D perhaps TRBD1 (5 bases). This CDR3 contains 13 residues. In germline, CDR1 is MNHNS, CDR2 SASEGT. The germline V and J ends were trimmed by 10 bases and 9 bases, with 16 bases remaining between them. CDR3 loop: CAIRPGPPSPLHF. The CDR3 DNA follows: TGTGCCATCCGACCGGGACCACCTTCACCCCTCCACTTT.

There are many counts of this clonotype. DNA of the CDR3: TGTGCCAGCAGTGATGCCGGCTCCTACAATGAGCAGTTCTTC. Translating gives CASSDAGSYNEQFF. V is TRBV2 and J is TRBJ2-1; no reliable D call. CDR1 and CDR2 from the germline V gene are SNHLY and FYNNEI. This CDR3 is 14 amino acids long. The germline V and J ends were trimmed by 3 bases and 0 bases, with 6 bases remaining between them.

This clonotype was counted ten times or more. The J gene is TRBJ2-7, the V gene TRBV20-1; TRBD1 agrees at 10 bases. J lost 5 bases, V lost 2 bases, and 6 bases had no gene match. CDR3 length equals 14 residues. From germline, CDR1 is DFQATT and CDR2 SNEGSKA (reference sequence). The CDR3 nucleotides read TGCAGTGCTAGAAGACGGGACAGGGGCGACGAGCAGTACTTC. This gives the protein CSARRRDRGDEQYF.

This clonotype appeared a few times. The V gene is TRBV5-6, the J gene TRBJ2-2; 8 positions agree with TRBD1. CDR3 length: 14 amino acids. The germline V gene encodes CDR1 SGHDT and CDR2 YYEEEE. V shed 0 bases, J shed 7 bases, and the junction held 2 bases outside the gene matches. The CDR3 loop is CASSLAGGGGELFF. The CDR3 DNA is TGTGCCAGCAGCTTGGCAGGGGGCGGCGGGGAGCTGTTTTTT.

The chain employs TRBV28 and TRBJ2-7; 7 bases line up with TRBD1. This CDR3 is 14 amino acids long. Germline CDR1 MDHEN, CDR2 SYDVKM. Trimming removed 10 bases from V and 0 bases from J; junction bases left unmatched: 9. CDR3 sequence (DNA): TGTGCCATTACACCGGGACAGTACTCCTACGAGCAGTACTTC. Translated, it gives CAITPGQYSYEQYF.

This clonotype was detected many times. The CDR3 nucleotides are TGTGCCAGCAGCGTCTACGGGACTAGCGGGGGGAGAAGCACAGATACGCAGTATTTT. Protein sequence: CASSVYGTSGGRSTDTQYF. The rearrangement uses TRBV7-9 and TRBJ2-3; 15 nucleotides align to TRBD2. The junction had 9 bases not matched to a gene; V was cut back by 5 bases and J by 0 bases. Germline CDR1 and CDR2: SEHNR and FQNEAQ (reference sequence). CDR3 length equals 19 residues.

Ten or more counts support this clonotype. The V call is TRBV28, the J call TRBJ1-6; no reliable D call. The length of the CDR3 is 15 residues. V was cut by 6 bases and J by 9 bases, with 18 bases left in between. Germline V gene sequence: CDR1 MDHEN, CDR2 SYDVKM. The CDR3 sequence is CASSPSEGIFSPLHF. The CDR3 DNA sequence: TGTGCCAGCAGCCCGTCGGAGGGAATATTTTCACCCCTCCACTTT. Combining the CDR3 with reference TRBV28 and TRBJ1-6 gives the whole variable domain DVKVTQSSRYLVKRTGEKVFLECVQDMDHENMFWYRQDPGLGLRLIYFSYDVKMKEKGDIPEGYSVSREKKERFSLILESASTNQTSMYLCASSPSEGIFSPLHFGNGTRLTVT.

The sample holds a few counts of this clonotype. The chain combines TRBV4-1 with TRBJ1-1; 7 nucleotides align to TRBD1. This CDR3 is built from 14 residues. V trimming: 6 bases; J trimming: 11 bases; junction bases outside the gene matches: 15. Looked up from germline, CDR1 is MGHRA and CDR2 is YSYEKL. The CDR3 DNA reads TGCGCCAGCAGACCACTATCCCTGACAGGGAAGGCTTTCTTT. It yields the protein CASRPLSLTGKAFF.

This clonotype was observed a few times. The V and J genes are TRBV19 and TRBJ1-5; D is unclear. Germline CDR1 reads LNHDA; CDR2 reads SQIVND (reference sequence). The germline V and J ends were trimmed by 2 bases and 3 bases, with 8 bases remaining between them. This CDR3 is built from 14 residues. The CDR3 DNA follows: TGTGCCAGTAGTATACGGGCCTCCAATCAGCCCCAGCATTTT. This gives the protein CASSIRASNQPQHF.

This clonotype was counted once. The chain uses TRBV6-1 and TRBJ2-5, with TRBD1 matching over 7 bases. Germline V gene lookup returns CDR1 MNHNS and CDR2 SASEGT. V lost 3 bases to trimming and J lost 5 bases; unmatched junction nucleotides: 9. The CDR3 totals 15 residues. CDR3 amino acids: CASSDRGDRVETQYF. The CDR3 DNA reads TGTGCCAGCAGTGATAGGGGTGACAGGGTGGAGACCCAGTACTTC.

There are many counts of this clonotype. The genes are TRBV11-1 and TRBJ2-7; D is uncertain. The CDR3 has 12 amino acids. CDR1 and CDR2 (germline): SGHAT, FQDESV (reference sequence). The V end was cut by 4 bases, the J end by 6 bases, with 10 bases between. The CDR3 DNA sequence: TGTGCCAGCAGCTCCTCCCCGCGCGAGCAGTACTTC. Residues: CASSSSPREQYF.

This clonotype has just one count. This chain uses TRBV2 with TRBJ1-2, with unresolved D. The ends were cut back, 4 bases at V and 4 bases at J, with 13 bases in the middle. The germline CDR1 and CDR2 sequences are SNHLY and FYNNEI. The CDR3 covers 14 residues. The CDR3 DNA reads TGTGCCAGCAGTGCCCACAGTAGGGCCTATGGCTACACCTTC. Translation gives CASSAHSRAYGYTF.

This clonotype was picked up many times. The rearrangement links TRBV12-3 or TRBV12-4 to TRBJ1-3, with unresolved D. The CDR3 spans 12 residues. V shed 8 bases and J shed 0 bases, with 5 bases lying between them. The CDR3 here is CASGHSGNTIYF. For the CDR3, the DNA is TGTGCCAGCGGGCACTCTGGAAACACCATATATTTT.

This clonotype was counted ten times or more. CDR3 nucleotides: TGTGCCAGCAGTTTGGACGTGAATACGCAGTATTTT. It translates to CASSLDVNTQYF. The J gene is TRBJ2-3, the V gene TRBV12-3 or TRBV12-4; no clear D gene. CDR3 length equals 12 residues. With 3 bases removed from V and 7 bases from J, the gap between germline ends came to 8 bases.

The chain couples TRBV5-1 to TRBJ1-3; D is ambiguous. The germline V gene has CDR1 SGHRS and CDR2 YFSETQ. The V end was cut by 2 bases, the J end by 8 bases, with 14 bases between. This CDR3 is built from 14 residues. CDR3 DNA: TGCGCCAGCAGCTTCCAGGAAACCGATGACACCATATATTTT. It codes for CASSFQETDDTIYF. Full variable domain (rest looked up from reference TRBV5-1 and TRBJ1-3): KAGVTQTPRYLIKTRGQQVTLSCSPISGHRSVSWYQQTPGQGLQFLFEYFSETQRNKGNFPGRFSGRQFSNSRSEMNVSTLELGDSALYLCASSFQETDDTIYFGEGSWLTVV.

This clonotype was observed many times. The chain links TRBV18 to TRBJ2-4; 8 nucleotides align to TRBD1. Trimming took 10 bases from V and 5 from J; bases not matched to a gene: 7. Germline V gene data show CDR1 as KGHSH and CDR2 as LQKENI. The CDR3 has 13 residues. CDR3 sequence reads: CATLGTGENIQYF. CDR3 nucleotide sequence: TGTGCCACCCTCGGGACAGGAGAAAACATTCAGTACTTC.

There are many counts of this clonotype. The chain is built from TRBV15 and TRBJ1-4, with TRBD1 identical over 7 bases. V shed 3 bases and J 5 bases; nucleotides not matched to a gene: 3. CDR1 is LNHNV and CDR2 is YYDKDF in the germline V gene (reference sequence). The CDR3 is made up of 14 amino acids. DNA of the CDR3: TGTGCCACCAGCAGGGGGACAGACAATGAAAAACTGTTTTTT. Translated, it gives CATSRGTDNEKLFF.

This clonotype was seen many times. The chain joins TRBV29-1 to TRBJ1-1; D gene ambiguous. Deletions cut 2 bases from V and 1 base from J, with 11 bases between. In germline, CDR1 is SQVTM, CDR2 ANQGSEA. CDR3 length: 14 amino acids. This CDR3 reads CSVEFRVRNTEAFF. The CDR3 DNA is TGCAGCGTTGAATTCCGGGTTCGGAACACTGAAGCTTTCTTT.